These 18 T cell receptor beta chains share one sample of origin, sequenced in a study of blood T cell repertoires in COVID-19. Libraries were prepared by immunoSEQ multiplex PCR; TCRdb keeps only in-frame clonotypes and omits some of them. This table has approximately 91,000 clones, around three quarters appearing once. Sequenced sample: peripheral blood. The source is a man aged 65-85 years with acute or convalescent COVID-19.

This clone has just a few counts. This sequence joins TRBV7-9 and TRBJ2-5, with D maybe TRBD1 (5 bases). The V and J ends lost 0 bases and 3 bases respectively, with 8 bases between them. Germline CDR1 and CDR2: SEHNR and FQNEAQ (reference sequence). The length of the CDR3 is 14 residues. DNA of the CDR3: TGTGCCAGCAGCTTAGCAACAGGAGAAGAGACCCAGTACTTC. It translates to CASSLATGEETQYF.

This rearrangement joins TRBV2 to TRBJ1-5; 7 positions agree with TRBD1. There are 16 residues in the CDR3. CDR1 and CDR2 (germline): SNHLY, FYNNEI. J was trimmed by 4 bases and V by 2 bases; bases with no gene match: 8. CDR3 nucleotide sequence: TGTGCCAGCAGTGAACGACAGGGCCTTACGAATCAGCCCCAGCATTTT. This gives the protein CASSERQGLTNQPQHF.

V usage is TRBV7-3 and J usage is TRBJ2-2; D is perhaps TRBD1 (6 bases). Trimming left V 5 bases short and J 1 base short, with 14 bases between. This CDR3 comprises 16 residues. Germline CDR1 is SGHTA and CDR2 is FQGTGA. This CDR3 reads CASSLLPGQNTGELFF. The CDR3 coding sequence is TGTGCCAGCAGCCTACTACCGGGACAGAACACCGGGGAGCTGTTTTTT.

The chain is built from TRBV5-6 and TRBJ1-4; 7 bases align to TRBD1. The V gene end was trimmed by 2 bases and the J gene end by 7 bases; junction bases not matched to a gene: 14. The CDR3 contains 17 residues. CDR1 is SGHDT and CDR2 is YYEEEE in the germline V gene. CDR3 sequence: CASSFPKQGEIGEKLFF. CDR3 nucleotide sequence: TGTGCCAGCAGCTTCCCGAAGCAGGGGGAGATTGGTGAAAAACTGTTTTTT. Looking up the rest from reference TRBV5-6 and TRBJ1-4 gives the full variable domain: DAGVTQSPTHLIKTRGQQVTLRCSPKSGHDTVSWYQQALGQGPQFIFQYYEEEERQRGNFPDRFSGHQFPNYSSELNVNALLLGDSALYLCASSFPKQGEIGEKLFFGSGTQLSVL.

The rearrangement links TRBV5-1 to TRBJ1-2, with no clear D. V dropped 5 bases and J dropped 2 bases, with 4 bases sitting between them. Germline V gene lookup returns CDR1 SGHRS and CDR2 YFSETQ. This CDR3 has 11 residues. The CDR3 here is CASRENYGYTF. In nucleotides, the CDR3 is TGCGCCAGCAGGGAGAACTATGGCTACACCTTC.

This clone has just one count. CDR3 DNA: TGTGCCAGCAGCCCCTTCCTCGGCAATCAGCCCCAGCATTTT. Translating it yields CASSPFLGNQPQHF. The J gene is TRBJ1-5, the V gene TRBV7-2; D is uncertain. CDR1 is SGHTA, CDR2 FQGNSA, per germline. Trimming pared 5 bases from V and 2 bases from J, leaving 10 bases between. The CDR3 is 14 amino acids.

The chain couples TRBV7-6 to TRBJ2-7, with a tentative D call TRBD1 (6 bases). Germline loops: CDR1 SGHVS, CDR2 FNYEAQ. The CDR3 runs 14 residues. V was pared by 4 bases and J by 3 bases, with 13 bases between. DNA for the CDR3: TGTGCCAGCAGCTCACAGGGAGTGAGCTACGAGCAGTACTTC. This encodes CASSSQGVSYEQYF. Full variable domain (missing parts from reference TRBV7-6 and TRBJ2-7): GAGVSQSPRYKVTKRGQDVALRCDPISGHVSLYWYRQALGQGPEFLTYFNYEAQQDKSGLPNDRFSAERPEGSISTLTIQRTEQRDSAMYRCASSSQGVSYEQYFGPGTRLTVT.

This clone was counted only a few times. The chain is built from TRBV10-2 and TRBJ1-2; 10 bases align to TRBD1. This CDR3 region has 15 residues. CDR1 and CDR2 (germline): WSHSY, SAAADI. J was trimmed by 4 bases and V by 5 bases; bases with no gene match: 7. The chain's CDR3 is CASSPRDRGSYGYTF. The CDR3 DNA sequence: TGCGCCAGCAGTCCCCGGGACAGGGGTTCCTATGGCTACACCTTC.

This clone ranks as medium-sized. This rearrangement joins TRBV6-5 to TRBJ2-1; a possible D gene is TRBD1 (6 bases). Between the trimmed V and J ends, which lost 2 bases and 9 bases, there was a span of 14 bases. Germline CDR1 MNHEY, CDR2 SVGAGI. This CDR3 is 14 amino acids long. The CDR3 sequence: CASSYRGNSAEQFF. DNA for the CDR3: TGTGCCAGCAGTTACAGGGGGAACAGTGCTGAGCAGTTCTTC.

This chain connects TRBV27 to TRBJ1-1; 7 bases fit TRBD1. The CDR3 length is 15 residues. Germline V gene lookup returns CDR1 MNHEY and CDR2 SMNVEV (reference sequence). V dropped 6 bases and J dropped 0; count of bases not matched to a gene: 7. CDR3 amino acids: CASRRTGHMNTEAFF. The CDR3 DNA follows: TGTGCCAGCAGAAGGACAGGCCACATGAACACTGAAGCTTTCTTT.

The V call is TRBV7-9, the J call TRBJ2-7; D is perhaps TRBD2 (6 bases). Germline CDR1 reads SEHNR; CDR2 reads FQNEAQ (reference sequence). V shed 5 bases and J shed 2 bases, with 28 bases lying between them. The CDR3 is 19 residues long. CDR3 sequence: CASSLRPGAVAGYTYEQYF. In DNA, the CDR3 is TGTGCCAGCAGCCTAAGACCTGGGGCGGTGGCGGGGTACACCTACGAGCAGTACTTC.

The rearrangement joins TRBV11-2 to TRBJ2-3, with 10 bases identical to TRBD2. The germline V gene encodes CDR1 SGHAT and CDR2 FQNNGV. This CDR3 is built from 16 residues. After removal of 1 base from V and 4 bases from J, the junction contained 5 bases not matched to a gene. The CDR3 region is CASSLGPSGSPDTQYF. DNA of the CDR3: TGTGCCAGCAGCTTAGGTCCTAGCGGGAGCCCAGATACGCAGTATTTT.

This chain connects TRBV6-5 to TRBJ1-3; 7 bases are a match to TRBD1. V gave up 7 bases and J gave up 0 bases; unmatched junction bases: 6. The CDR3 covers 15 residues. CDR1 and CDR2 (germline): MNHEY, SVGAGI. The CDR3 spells CASISHRGSGNTIYF. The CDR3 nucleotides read TGTGCCAGCATATCTCACAGGGGCTCTGGAAACACCATATATTTT.

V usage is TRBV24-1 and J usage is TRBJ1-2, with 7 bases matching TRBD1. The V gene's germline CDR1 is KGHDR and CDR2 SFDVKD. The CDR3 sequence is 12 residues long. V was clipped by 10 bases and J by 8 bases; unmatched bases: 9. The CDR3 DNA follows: TGTGCCACTAGTACAGGGGCATACGGCTACACCTTC. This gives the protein CATSTGAYGYTF.

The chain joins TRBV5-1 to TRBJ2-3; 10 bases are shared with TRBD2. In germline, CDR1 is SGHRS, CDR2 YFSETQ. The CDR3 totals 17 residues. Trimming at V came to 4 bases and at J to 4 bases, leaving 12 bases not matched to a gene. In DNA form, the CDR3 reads TGCGCCAGCAGCCCGGGGGCTAGCGGGAGATTTGCAGATACGCAGTATTTT. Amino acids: CASSPGASGRFADTQYF.

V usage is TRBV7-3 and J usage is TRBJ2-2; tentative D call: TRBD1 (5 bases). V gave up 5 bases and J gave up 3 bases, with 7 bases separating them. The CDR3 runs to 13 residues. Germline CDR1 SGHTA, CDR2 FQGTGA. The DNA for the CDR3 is TGTGCCAGCAGCCCGACAGACACCGGGGAGCTGTTTTTT. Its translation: CASSPTDTGELFF.

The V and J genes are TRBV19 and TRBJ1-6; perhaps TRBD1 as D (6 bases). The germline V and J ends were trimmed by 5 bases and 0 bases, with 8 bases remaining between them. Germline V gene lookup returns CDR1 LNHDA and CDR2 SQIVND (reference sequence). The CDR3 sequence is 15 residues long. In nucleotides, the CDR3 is TGTGCCAGTAGTCAGGGGAGCTCCTATAATTCACCCCTCCACTTT. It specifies CASSQGSSYNSPLHF.

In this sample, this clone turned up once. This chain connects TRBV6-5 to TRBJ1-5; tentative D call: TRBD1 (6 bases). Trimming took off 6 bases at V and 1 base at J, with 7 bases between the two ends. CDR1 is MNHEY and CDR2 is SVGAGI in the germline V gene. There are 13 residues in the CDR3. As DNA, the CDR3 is TGTGCCAGCAGGCAGGGGAGCAATCAGCCCCAGCATTTT. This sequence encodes CASRQGSNQPQHF.